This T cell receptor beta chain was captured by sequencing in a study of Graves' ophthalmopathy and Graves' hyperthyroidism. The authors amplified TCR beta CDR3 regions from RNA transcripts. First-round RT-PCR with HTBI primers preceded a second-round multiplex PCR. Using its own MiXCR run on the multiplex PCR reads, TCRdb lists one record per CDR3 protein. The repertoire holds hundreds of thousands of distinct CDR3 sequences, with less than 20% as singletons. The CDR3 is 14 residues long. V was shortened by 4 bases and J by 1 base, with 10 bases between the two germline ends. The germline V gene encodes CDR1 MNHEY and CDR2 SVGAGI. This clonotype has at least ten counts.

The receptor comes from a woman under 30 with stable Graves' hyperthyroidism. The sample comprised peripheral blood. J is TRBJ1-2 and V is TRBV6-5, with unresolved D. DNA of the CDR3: TGTGCCAGCAGTTTATCCCGGAATAACTATGGCTACACCTTC. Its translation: CASSLSRNNYGYTF.